This TCR beta chain was observed in a study of CD8 T cells in ankylosing spondylitis. The study, taken as a whole, reports: Within ankylosing spondylitis blood, a TCR beta motif made up of eight or nine highly homologous variants appeared to be characteristic.

Trimming took 3 bases from V and 6 from J, leaving 10 bases between them. The CDR3 runs to 13 residues. This clonotype was picked up a small number of times. Its specificity is unknown. TCRdb fed the 5' RACE reads into MiXCR, producing one record per CDR3 protein. Here the sample spans approximately 500,000 distinct CDR3 sequences, more than 9.5% being singletons. Sequencing was performed on blood, either unsorted or a sorted T cell fraction (not recorded which). This chain uses TRBV12-3 or TRBV12-4 with TRBJ2-3; perhaps TRBD2 as D (5 bases). The source of this sequence is a male donor with ankylosing spondylitis. The CDR3 DNA is TGTGCCAGCAGTTTTTACCGCGGGGATACGCAGTATTTT. Translating gives CASSFYRGDTQYF.